The next 29 T cell receptor beta chains were all read from a single sample in a study of T-cell memory formation after mild COVID-19. Via MiXCR, TCRdb re-called the 5' RACE reads, giving one row per CDR3 protein. The sample holds about 410,000 distinct CDR3 sequences, under 25% seen once. The sample consisted of PBMCs or a T cell subset sorted from them (not recorded which). All receptors derive from an adult woman who had mild COVID-19 (a few samples of this study predate the infection). Cell type and time point are not known.

This clonotype was seen only a few times. The chain employs TRBV7-2 and TRBJ2-4, with a possible D match to TRBD1 (5 bases). Germline assignment: CDR1 SGHTA and CDR2 FQGNSA. This CDR3 is 15 amino acids long. V dropped 5 bases and J dropped 1 base, with 12 bases sitting between them. CDR3 loop: CASSPQTGAKNIQYF. DNA for the CDR3: TGTGCCAGCAGCCCACAAACAGGTGCCAAAAACATTCAGTACTTC.

The chain links TRBV5-1 to TRBJ2-1, with 9 positions matching TRBD2. This CDR3 comprises 13 residues. After removal of 4 bases from V and 8 bases from J, the junction contained 4 bases not matched to a gene. Germline assignment: CDR1 SGHRS and CDR2 YFSETQ. The CDR3 loop reads CASSAAGGHEQFF. The CDR3 DNA reads TGCGCCAGCAGCGCGGCGGGGGGGCATGAGCAGTTCTTC.

This clonotype was recorded a few times. This chain links TRBV29-1 with TRBJ2-6; D may be TRBD1 (5 bases). V lost 5 bases and J lost 1, with 15 bases in between. This CDR3 region has 16 residues. Per the germline V gene, CDR1 is SQVTM and CDR2 is ANQGSEA. The CDR3 here is CSVIFQGASGANVLTF. The CDR3 nucleotides are TGCAGCGTTATTTTCCAGGGTGCGTCTGGGGCCAACGTCCTGACTTTC.

The chain uses TRBV20-1 and TRBJ2-2, with TRBD1 matching 7 bases. Germline CDR1 DFQATT, CDR2 SNEGSKA (reference sequence). The V and J ends lost 4 bases and 1 base, in that order; junction bases with no gene match: 9. The CDR3 length is 16 residues. DNA of the CDR3: TGCAGTGCTACCCGGACAGGATCTATGAACACCGGGGAGCTGTTTTTT. This translates into CSATRTGSMNTGELFF.

This chain uses TRBV9 with TRBJ2-3, with TRBD1 matching 9 bases. V dropped 5 bases and J dropped 7; count of bases not matched to a gene: 5. The CDR3 spans 13 residues. The germline V gene encodes CDR1 SGDLS and CDR2 YYNGEE. The chain's CDR3 is CASSTGGAYTQYF. The CDR3 nucleotides are TGTGCCAGCAGTACAGGGGGCGCCTATACGCAGTATTTT.

The chain uses TRBV24-1 and TRBJ1-2; 8 nucleotides match TRBD1. V was pared by 3 bases and J by 3 bases, with 5 bases of the junction left unmatched. This CDR3 has 15 amino acids. Germline CDR1 and CDR2: KGHDR and SFDVKD. CDR3 in DNA: TGTGCCACCAGTGATCGGGCACAGGGGGACTATGGCTACACCTTC. It translates to CATSDRAQGDYGYTF.

This clonotype was recorded a few times. The chain joins TRBV12-5 to TRBJ1-5; D unresolved. The ends were cut back, 7 bases at V and 5 bases at J, with 15 bases in the middle. The CDR3 loop spans 14 amino acids. The germline gives CDR1 LGHNT, CDR2 FRNRAP. CDR3 coding DNA: TGTGCTAGTGCCTACGCGGCAGGCGATCAGCCCCAGCATTTT. Protein product: CASAYAAGDQPQHF.

This clonotype has only a few counts. The gene calls are TRBV20-1 and TRBJ2-1; D gene unclear. The CDR3 is 16 amino acids. The germline V gene has CDR1 DFQATT and CDR2 SNEGSKA (reference sequence). Between the trimmed V and J ends, which lost 3 bases and 4 bases, there was a span of 19 bases. CDR3 nucleotides: TGCAGTGCTAGTTGGGCCGTCACCAGTCATTACAATGAGCAGTTCTTC. Residues: CSASWAVTSHYNEQFF.

The V and J genes are TRBV5-1 and TRBJ1-2, with D maybe TRBD1 (6 bases). V lost 4 bases and J 9 bases, leaving 22 bases between the germline ends. The germline CDR1 and CDR2 sequences are SGHRS and YFSETQ. This CDR3 spans 15 amino acids. CDR3 region: CASSVDSTMDGSYTF. The CDR3 nucleotides read TGCGCCAGCAGCGTGGACAGCACTATGGACGGGAGCTACACCTTC.

The genes are TRBV4-2 and TRBJ2-3, with D possibly being TRBD1 or TRBD2 (6 bases each). The CDR3 runs to 17 residues. Germline V CDR1 and CDR2: LGHNA, YNFKEQ. V was pared by 2 bases and J by 0 bases, with 15 bases between. Written as DNA, the CDR3 is TGTGCCAGCAGCCAAAACCAGCTAGGGGGGAGCACAGATACGCAGTATTTT. Amino acids: CASSQNQLGGSTDTQYF.

This clonotype was picked up a small number of times. The V call is TRBV7-9, the J call TRBJ2-5; D is ambiguous. The CDR3 has 15 amino acids. The V gene lost 1 base and the J gene lost 4 bases, with 13 bases spanning the gap. CDR1 and CDR2 from the germline V gene are SEHNR and FQNEAQ (reference sequence). CDR3 sequence: CASSLVRPASETQYF. The CDR3 DNA sequence: TGTGCCAGCAGCTTAGTTCGGCCAGCCTCAGAGACCCAGTACTTC.

This clonotype was picked up a small number of times. The chain joins TRBV3-1 to TRBJ2-7; D is ambiguous. Germline CDR1 and CDR2: LGHDT and YNNKEL (reference sequence). This CDR3 has 13 amino acids. V lost 4 bases to trimming and J lost 3 bases, with 10 bases between them. The CDR3 is CASSLSRYYEQYF. CDR3 bases: TGTGCCAGCAGCCTGAGCCGTTACTACGAGCAGTACTTC.

The V gene is TRBV20-1, the J gene TRBJ2-5, with 14 bases lining up with TRBD2. Germline trimming cut 3 bases from V and 5 bases from J; bases unmatched to any gene: 8. This CDR3 has 16 amino acids. Germline lookup yields CDR1 DFQATT and CDR2 SNEGSKA (reference sequence). The CDR3 DNA sequence: TGCAGTGCTAGCGAGACGACTAGCGGGAGGGCGGAGACCCAGTACTTC. This encodes CSASETTSGRAETQYF.

CDR3 nucleotides: TGTGCCAGCAGCTTAGTCGGGGGGGCCACAGATACGCAGTATTTT. Residues: CASSLVGGATDTQYF. This sequence joins TRBV7-2 and TRBJ2-3; 8 nucleotides match TRBD2. Trimming cost V 1 base and J 2 bases; bases outside gene matches: 2. The CDR3 is 15 residues long. Germline CDR1 and CDR2: SGHTA and FQGNSA.

This clonotype showed up just a few times. The chain recombines TRBV6-2 or TRBV6-3 with TRBJ2-3; tentative D call: TRBD1 (6 bases). The CDR3 loop spans 14 amino acids. Trimming took off 2 bases at V and 2 bases at J, with 8 bases between the two ends. Germline V gene data show CDR1 as MNHEY and CDR2 as SVGEGT. CDR3 in DNA: TGTGCCAGCAGTTACGGACAGATCACAGATACGCAGTATTTT. Translating gives CASSYGQITDTQYF.

This sequence joins TRBV12-3 or TRBV12-4 and TRBJ1-5; D gene uncertain. Trimming left V 4 bases short and J 2 bases short, with 9 bases between. CDR3 length: 14 amino acids. The CDR3 DNA reads as TGTGCCAGCAGTTCGCAGATTGGCAATCAGCCCCAGCATTTT. Its translation: CASSSQIGNQPQHF.

The rearrangement links TRBV5-1 to TRBJ2-1; 8 bases map to TRBD2. CDR1 is SGHRS, CDR2 YFSETQ, per germline. With 4 bases clipped from V and 2 bases from J, the junction kept 8 bases outside the gene matches. There are 16 residues in the CDR3. The CDR3 reads CASSDSGTRAYNEQFF. The CDR3 DNA reads TGCGCCAGCAGCGATAGCGGGACTAGAGCCTACAATGAGCAGTTCTTC.

This clonotype was counted a few times. The J gene is TRBJ2-5, the V gene TRBV20-1; 8 nucleotides line up with TRBD2. The ends lost 3 bases at V and 4 bases at J; junction bases unmatched: 4. This CDR3 comprises 13 residues. Per germline, CDR1 DFQATT and CDR2 SNEGSKA (reference sequence). CDR3 in DNA: TGCAGTGCTAGGCAAGCGGGAGTAGAGACCCAGTACTTC. Translated, it gives CSARQAGVETQYF.

This clonotype was counted between two and nine times. The chain recombines TRBV5-1 with TRBJ1-1; possible D gene TRBD1, 5 bases. V lost 7 bases and J 1 base, leaving 14 bases between the germline ends. The CDR3 has 14 amino acids. Germline values: CDR1 SGHRS, CDR2 YFSETQ. The CDR3 region has the DNA TGCGCCAGCGCCAGGGTCGAGGGGAACACTGAAGCTTTCTTT. It yields the protein CASARVEGNTEAFF.

This chain connects TRBV7-9 to TRBJ2-7; D may correspond to TRBD1 or TRBD2 (6 bases each). Germline V gene data show CDR1 as SEHNR and CDR2 as FQNEAQ (reference sequence). V shed 2 bases and J shed 2 bases, with 16 bases lying between them. The CDR3 length is 16 residues. The CDR3 coding sequence is TGTGCCAGCAGCTTATCAAGAGGGGGGTCCCCCTACGAGCAGTACTTC. Encoded protein: CASSLSRGGSPYEQYF. The variable domain in full, completed from reference TRBV7-9 and TRBJ2-7, reads DTGVSQNPRHKITKRGQNVTFRCDPISEHNRLYWYRQTLGQGPEFLTYFQNEAQLEKSRLLSDRFSAERPKGSFSTLEIQRTEQGDSAMYLCASSLSRGGSPYEQYFGPGTRLTVT.

In this sample, this clonotype turned up a few times. V gene TRBV24-1 combines with J gene TRBJ2-1; 11 bases line up with TRBD2. The germline CDR1 and CDR2 sequences are KGHDR and SFDVKD. V gave up 2 bases and J gave up 8 bases; unmatched junction bases: 7. The CDR3 contains 16 residues. The DNA for the CDR3 is TGTGCCACCAGTGATTCTATAGCGGGAGGGAAGGATGAGCAGTTCTTC. Translating gives CATSDSIAGGKDEQFF.

This sequence joins TRBV9 and TRBJ1-1; 7 nucleotides match TRBD1. The CDR3 has 14 residues. Germline V lookup: CDR1 SGDLS, CDR2 YYNGEE. V lost 4 bases and J lost 11; bases outside the gene matches: 14. CDR3 sequence (DNA): TGTGCCAGCAGCCCCCTAGGACAGGAGGGGCGGGCTTTCTTT. Protein: CASSPLGQEGRAFF.

The chain joins TRBV5-1 to TRBJ2-3, with D perhaps TRBD1 (5 bases). This CDR3 contains 16 residues. V was cut by 3 bases and J by 1 base, with 15 bases left in between. Germline values: CDR1 SGHRS, CDR2 YFSETQ. CDR3 protein: CASSSGGLGGTDTQYF. CDR3 DNA: TGCGCCAGCAGCTCCGGCGGTCTAGGGGGCACAGATACGCAGTATTTT. Full variable domain (remainder filled in from reference TRBV5-1 and TRBJ2-3): KAGVTQTPRYLIKTRGQQVTLSCSPISGHRSVSWYQQTPGQGLQFLFEYFSETQRNKGNFPGRFSGRQFSNSRSEMNVSTLELGDSALYLCASSSGGLGGTDTQYFGPGTRLTVL.

This clonotype turned up a few times. The chain combines TRBV10-3 with TRBJ1-6, with D unclear. CDR3 length equals 16 residues. Germline CDR1 is ENHRY and CDR2 is SYGVKD. V lost 0 bases and J 9 bases, leaving 15 bases between the germline ends. In DNA form, the CDR3 reads TGTGCCATCAGTGAGTCGGCAGGCGTTTCTGGTTCACCCCTCCACTTT. This gives the protein CAISESAGVSGSPLHF.

This clonotype has only a few counts. V is TRBV20-1 and J is TRBJ2-3; D remains ambiguous. This CDR3 region has 14 residues. V was shortened by 3 bases and J by 2 bases, with 12 bases between the two germline ends. In germline, CDR1 is DFQATT, CDR2 SNEGSKA (reference sequence). The CDR3 bases are TGCAGTGCTAGCTTGGACGATTCCACAGATACGCAGTATTTT. This gives the protein CSASLDDSTDTQYF.

This chain joins TRBV7-6 and TRBJ2-6, with 8 positions matching TRBD1. Germline V gives CDR1 SGHVS, CDR2 FNYEAQ. V lost 4 bases, J lost 1 base, and 9 bases stayed unmatched. CDR3 length: 18 amino acids. Here the CDR3 DNA reads TGTGCCAGCAGCTCCGGACAGGGTTGGGTTTCTGGGGCCAACGTCCTGACTTTC. Its protein product is CASSSGQGWVSGANVLTF.

This clonotype was recorded many times. The V call is TRBV7-9, the J call TRBJ2-3; 10 positions agree with TRBD2. The CDR3 spans 16 residues. The junction had 12 bases not matched to a gene; V was cut back by 5 bases and J by 7 bases. Germline CDR1 SEHNR, CDR2 FQNEAQ (reference sequence). As DNA, the CDR3 is TGTGCCAGCAGCCCCCGTGAGCGGGGGGGACCGAATACGCAGTATTTT. This codes for CASSPRERGGPNTQYF.

In this sample, this clonotype turned up a few times. The rearrangement joins TRBV6-1 to TRBJ2-7; D is ambiguous. Germline V CDR1 and CDR2: MNHNS, SASEGT. The CDR3 totals 15 residues. V lost 1 base and J lost 2, with 12 bases in between. This chain's CDR3 is CASSEGPVLPYEQYF. The CDR3 DNA follows: TGTGCCAGCAGTGAAGGTCCAGTCCTACCCTACGAGCAGTACTTC.

This clonotype turned up a few times. The chain carries TRBV4-3 and TRBJ2-1; D remains ambiguous. Germline assignment: CDR1 LGHNA and CDR2 YSLEER. The CDR3 spans 14 residues. The V and J ends lost 1 base and 7 bases respectively, with 11 bases between them. The CDR3 loop is CASSQVVLGNEQFF. CDR3 nucleotides: TGCGCCAGCAGCCAAGTGGTCCTGGGAAATGAGCAGTTCTTC.